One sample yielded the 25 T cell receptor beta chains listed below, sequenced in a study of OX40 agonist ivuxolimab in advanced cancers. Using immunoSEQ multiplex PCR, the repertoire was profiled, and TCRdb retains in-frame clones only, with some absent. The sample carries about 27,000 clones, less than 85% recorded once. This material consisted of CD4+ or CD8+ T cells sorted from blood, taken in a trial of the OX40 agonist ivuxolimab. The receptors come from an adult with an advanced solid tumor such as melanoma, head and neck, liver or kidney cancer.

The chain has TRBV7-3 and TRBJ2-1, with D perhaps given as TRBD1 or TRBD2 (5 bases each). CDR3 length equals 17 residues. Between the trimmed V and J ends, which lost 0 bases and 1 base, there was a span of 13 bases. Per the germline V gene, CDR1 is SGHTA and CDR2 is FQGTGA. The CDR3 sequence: CASSLTSGTESYNEQFF. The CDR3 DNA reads TGTGCCAGCAGCTTAACGTCCGGGACGGAATCCTACAATGAGCAGTTCTTC.

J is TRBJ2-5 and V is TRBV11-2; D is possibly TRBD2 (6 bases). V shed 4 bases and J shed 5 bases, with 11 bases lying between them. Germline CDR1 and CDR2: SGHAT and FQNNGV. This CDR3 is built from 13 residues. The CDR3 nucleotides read TGTGCCAGCAGCTCAGGAGGGCTGGAGACCCAGTACTTC. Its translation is CASSSGGLETQYF.

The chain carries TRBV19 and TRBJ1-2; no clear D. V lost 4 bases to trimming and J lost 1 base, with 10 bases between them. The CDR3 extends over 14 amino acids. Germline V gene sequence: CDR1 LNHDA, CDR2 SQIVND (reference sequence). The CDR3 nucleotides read TGTGCCAGTAGTAGCGAAGCCATTAACTATGGCTACACCTTC. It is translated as CASSSEAINYGYTF.

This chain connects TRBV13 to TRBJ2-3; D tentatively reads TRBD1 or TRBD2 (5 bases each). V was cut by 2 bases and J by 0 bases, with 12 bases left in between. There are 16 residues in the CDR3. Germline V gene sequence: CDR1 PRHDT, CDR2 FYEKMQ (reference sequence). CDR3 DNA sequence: TGTGCCAGCAGCTTACGGGACGGGCCAAGCACAGATACGCAGTATTTT. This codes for CASSLRDGPSTDTQYF.

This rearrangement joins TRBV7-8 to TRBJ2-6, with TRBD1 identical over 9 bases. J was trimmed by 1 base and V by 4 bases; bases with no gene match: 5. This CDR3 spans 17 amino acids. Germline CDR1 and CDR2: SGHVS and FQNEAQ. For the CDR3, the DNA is TGTGCCAGCAGCTGGGACAGGGAAGGGTCTGGGGCCAACGTCCTGACTTTC. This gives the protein CASSWDREGSGANVLTF.

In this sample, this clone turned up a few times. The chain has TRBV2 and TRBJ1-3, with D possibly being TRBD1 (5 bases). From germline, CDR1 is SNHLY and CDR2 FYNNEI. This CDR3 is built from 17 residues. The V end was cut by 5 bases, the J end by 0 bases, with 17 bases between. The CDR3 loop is CASSMVFWGISGNTIYF. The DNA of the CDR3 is TGTGCCAGCAGTATGGTTTTTTGGGGGATCTCTGGAAACACCATATATTTT.

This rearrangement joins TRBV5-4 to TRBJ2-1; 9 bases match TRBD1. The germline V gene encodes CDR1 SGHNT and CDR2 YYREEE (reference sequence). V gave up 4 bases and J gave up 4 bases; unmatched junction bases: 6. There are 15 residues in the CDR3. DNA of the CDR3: TGTGCCAGCAGCGGTGGGACAGGGAGATACAATGAGCAGTTCTTC. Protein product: CASSGGTGRYNEQFF.

CDR3 residues: CASSGSTGRGTEAFF. As DNA, the CDR3 is TGTGCCAGCAGCGGGTCGACAGGGCGAGGGACTGAAGCTTTCTTT. The V and J genes are TRBV9 and TRBJ1-1; TRBD1 matches 7 bases. V lost 3 bases, J lost 5 bases, and 10 bases stayed unmatched. The CDR3 consists of 15 residues. Germline CDR1 and CDR2: SGDLS and YYNGEE.

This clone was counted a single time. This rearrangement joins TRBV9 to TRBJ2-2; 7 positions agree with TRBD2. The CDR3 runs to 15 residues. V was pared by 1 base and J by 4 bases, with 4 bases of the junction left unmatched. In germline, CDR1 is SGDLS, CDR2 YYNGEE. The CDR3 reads CASSVWGRVTGELFF. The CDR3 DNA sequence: TGTGCCAGCAGCGTATGGGGGAGGGTCACCGGGGAGCTGTTTTTT.

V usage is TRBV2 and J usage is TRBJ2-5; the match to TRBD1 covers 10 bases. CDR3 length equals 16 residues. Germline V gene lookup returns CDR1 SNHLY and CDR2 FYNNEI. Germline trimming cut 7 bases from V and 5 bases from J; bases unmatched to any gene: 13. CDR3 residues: CASTARGQGLGETQYF. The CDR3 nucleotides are TGTGCCAGCACCGCCCGGGGACAGGGGCTCGGGGAGACCCAGTACTTC.

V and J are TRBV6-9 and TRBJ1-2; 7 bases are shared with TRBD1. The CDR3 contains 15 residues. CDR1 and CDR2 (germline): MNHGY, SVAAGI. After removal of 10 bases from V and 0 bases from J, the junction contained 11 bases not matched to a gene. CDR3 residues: CAIPAGTDANYGYTF. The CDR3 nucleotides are TGTGCCATCCCGGCTGGGACAGACGCTAACTATGGCTACACCTTC.

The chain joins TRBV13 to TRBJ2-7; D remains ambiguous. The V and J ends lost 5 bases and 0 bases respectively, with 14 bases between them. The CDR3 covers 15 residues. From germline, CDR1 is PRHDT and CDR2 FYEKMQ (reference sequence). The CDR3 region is CASSQRSSLSYEQYF. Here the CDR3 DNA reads TGTGCCAGCAGCCAACGGTCCAGTCTCTCCTACGAGCAGTACTTC.

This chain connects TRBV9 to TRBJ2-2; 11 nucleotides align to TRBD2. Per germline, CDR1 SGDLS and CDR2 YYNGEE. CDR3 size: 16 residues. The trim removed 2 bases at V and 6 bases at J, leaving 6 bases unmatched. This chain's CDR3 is CASSVSLAGESGELFF. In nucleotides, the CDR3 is TGTGCCAGCAGCGTTTCACTAGCGGGAGAGTCCGGGGAGCTGTTTTTT. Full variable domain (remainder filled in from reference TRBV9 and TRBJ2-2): DSGVTQTPKHLITATGQRVTLRCSPRSGDLSVYWYQQSLDQGLQFLIQYYNGEERAKGNILERFSAQQFPDLHSELNLSSLELGDSALYFCASSVSLAGESGELFFGEGSRLTVL.

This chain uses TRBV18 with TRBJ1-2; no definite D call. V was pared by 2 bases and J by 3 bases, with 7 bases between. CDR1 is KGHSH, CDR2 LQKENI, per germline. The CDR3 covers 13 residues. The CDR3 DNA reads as TGTGCCAGCTCACCAGAAAACGACTATGGCTACACCTTC. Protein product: CASSPENDYGYTF.

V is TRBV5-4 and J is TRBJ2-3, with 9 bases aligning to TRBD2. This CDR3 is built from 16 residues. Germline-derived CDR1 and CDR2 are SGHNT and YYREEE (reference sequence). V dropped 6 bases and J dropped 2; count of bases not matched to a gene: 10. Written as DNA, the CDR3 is TGTGCCAGCACCTTTAGACTAGCGGACATCACAGATACGCAGTATTTT. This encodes CASTFRLADITDTQYF.

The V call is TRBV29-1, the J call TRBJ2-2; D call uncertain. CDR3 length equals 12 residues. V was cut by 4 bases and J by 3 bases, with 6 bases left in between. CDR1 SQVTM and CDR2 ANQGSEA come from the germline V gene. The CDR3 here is CSVVAYTGELFF. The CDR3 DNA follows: TGCAGCGTTGTTGCCTACACCGGGGAGCTGTTTTTT.

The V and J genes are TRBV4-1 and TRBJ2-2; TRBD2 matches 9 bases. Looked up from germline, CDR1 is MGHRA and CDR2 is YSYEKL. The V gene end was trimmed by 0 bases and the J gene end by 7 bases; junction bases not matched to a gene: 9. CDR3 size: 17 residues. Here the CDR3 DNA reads TGCGCCAGCAGCCAAGATTCCGTAGCGGGGGCCGTCGGGGAGCTGTTTTTT. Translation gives CASSQDSVAGAVGELFF.

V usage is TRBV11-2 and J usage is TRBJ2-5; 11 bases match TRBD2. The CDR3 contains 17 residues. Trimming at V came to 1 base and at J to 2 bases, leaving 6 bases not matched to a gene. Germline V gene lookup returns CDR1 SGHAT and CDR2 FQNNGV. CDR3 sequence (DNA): TGTGCCAGCAGCTTAGCACTAGCGGGAGTGGAACAAGAGACCCAGTACTTC. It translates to CASSLALAGVEQETQYF.

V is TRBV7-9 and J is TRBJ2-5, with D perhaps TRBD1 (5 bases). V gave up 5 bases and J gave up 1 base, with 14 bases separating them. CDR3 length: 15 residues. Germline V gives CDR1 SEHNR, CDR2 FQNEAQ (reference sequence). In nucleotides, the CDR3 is TGTGCCAGCAGCCTGCCAAGCAGGGTCCAAGAGACCCAGTACTTC. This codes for CASSLPSRVQETQYF.

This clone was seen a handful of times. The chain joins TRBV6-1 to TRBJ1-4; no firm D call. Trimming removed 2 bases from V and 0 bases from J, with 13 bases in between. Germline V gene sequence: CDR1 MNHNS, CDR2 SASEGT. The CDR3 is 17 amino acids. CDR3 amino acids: CASSEIYGKTTNEKLFF. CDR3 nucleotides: TGTGCCAGCAGTGAAATTTATGGGAAAACAACTAATGAAAAACTGTTTTTT.

The CDR3 is CASSQRQEGGYGYTF. The CDR3 coding sequence is TGCGCCAGCAGCCAAAGGCAGGAGGGTGGCTATGGCTACACCTTC. The J gene is TRBJ1-2, the V gene TRBV4-1; no firm D call. V lost 2 bases to trimming and J lost 4 bases, with 14 bases between them. This CDR3 has 15 amino acids. CDR1 is MGHRA, CDR2 YSYEKL, per germline.

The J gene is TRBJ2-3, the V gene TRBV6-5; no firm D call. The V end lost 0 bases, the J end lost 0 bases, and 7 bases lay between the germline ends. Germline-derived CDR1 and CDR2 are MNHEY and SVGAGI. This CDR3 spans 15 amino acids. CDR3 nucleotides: TGTGCCAGCAGTTACTCAGGATATAGCACAGATACGCAGTATTTT. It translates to CASSYSGYSTDTQYF.

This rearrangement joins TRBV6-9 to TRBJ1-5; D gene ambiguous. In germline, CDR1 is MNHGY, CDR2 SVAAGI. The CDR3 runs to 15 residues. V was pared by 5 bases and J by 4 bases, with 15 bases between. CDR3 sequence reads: CASSDPRDGNQPQHF. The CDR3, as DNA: TGTGCCAGCAGTGACCCCCGGGATGGGAATCAGCCCCAGCATTTT.

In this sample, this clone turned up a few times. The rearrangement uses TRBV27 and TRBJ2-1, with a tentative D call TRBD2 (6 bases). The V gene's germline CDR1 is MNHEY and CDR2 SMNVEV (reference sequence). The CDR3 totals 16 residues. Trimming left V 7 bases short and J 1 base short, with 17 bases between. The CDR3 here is CASTTSRDRSYNEQFF. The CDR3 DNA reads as TGTGCCAGCACCACTAGCAGAGACCGTTCCTACAATGAGCAGTTCTTC.

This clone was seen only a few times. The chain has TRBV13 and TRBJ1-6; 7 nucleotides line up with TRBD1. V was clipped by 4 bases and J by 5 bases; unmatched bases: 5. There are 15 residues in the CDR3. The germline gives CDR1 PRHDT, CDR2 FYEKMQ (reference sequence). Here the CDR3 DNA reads TGTGCCAGCAGCTGGAGACAGGGAGATAATTCACCCCTCCACTTT. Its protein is CASSWRQGDNSPLHF.